This T cell receptor (beta chain) was sequenced in a study of regulatory T cells in long-lasting Graves disease. Germline-derived CDR1 and CDR2 are SNHLY and FYNNEI. This CDR3 is built from 14 residues. V lost 6 bases, J lost 9 bases, and 10 bases stayed unmatched. Sequencing libraries for TCR beta were prepared with iRepertoire HTBI primers and Arm-PCR of CDR3 regions. Each CDR3 protein is one row after TCRdb ran MiXCR on the multiplex PCR reads. This table has 620,000 or so distinct CDR3 sequences, roughly 16% appearing once. Documented time point: newly diagnosed GD, antithyroid drugs for less than 3 months. RNA from PBMCs was the source of the TCR library. These same records also appear under a second study, on T cells in Graves' hyperthyroidism and ophthalmopathy.

The chain has TRBV2 and TRBJ2-1; 8 bases match TRBD1. The input for sequencing was peripheral blood mononuclear cells (PBMCs), taken at new diagnosis, from a patient treated with antithyroid drugs. This receptor was identified in a woman aged 25 to 39 with Graves disease. The CDR3 region has the DNA TGTGCCAGCAGGGGCAGATCAGGGGGCACTGAGCAGTTCTTC. Translating gives CASRGRSGGTEQFF. Variable domain in full (rest from reference TRBV2 and TRBJ2-1): EPEVTQTPSHQVTQMGQEVILRCVPISNHLYFYWYRQILGQKVEFLVSFYNNEISEKSEIFDDQFSVERPDGSNFTLKIRSTKLEDSAMYFCASRGRSGGTEQFFGPGTRLTVL.